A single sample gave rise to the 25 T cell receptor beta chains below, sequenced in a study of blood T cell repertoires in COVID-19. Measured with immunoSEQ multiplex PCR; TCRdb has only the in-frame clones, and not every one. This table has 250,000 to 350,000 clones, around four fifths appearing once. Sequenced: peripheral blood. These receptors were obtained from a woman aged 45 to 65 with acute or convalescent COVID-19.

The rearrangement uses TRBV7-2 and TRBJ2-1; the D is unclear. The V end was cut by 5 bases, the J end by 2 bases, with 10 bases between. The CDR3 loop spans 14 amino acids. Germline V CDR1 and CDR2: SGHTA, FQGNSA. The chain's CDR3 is CASSHPTPYNEQFF. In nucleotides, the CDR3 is TGTGCCAGCAGCCACCCAACTCCCTACAATGAGCAGTTCTTC. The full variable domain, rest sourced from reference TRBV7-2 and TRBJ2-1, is GAGVSQSPSNKVTEKGKDVELRCDPISGHTALYWYRQSLGQGLEFLIYFQGNSAPDKSGLPSDRFSAERTGGSVSTLTIQRTQQEDSAVYLCASSHPTPYNEQFFGPGTRLTVL.

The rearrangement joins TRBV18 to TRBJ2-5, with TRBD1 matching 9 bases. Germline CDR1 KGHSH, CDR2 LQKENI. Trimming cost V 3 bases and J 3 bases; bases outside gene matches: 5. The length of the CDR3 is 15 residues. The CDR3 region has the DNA TGTGCCAGCTCACCTCTAAGACAGGGGGAAGAGACCCAGTACTTC. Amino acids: CASSPLRQGEETQYF.

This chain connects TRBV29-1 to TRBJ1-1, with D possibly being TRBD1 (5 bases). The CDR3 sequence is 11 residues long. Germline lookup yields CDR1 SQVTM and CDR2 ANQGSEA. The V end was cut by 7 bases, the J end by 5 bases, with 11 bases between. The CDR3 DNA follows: TGCAGCGGGGTCCGGGGGACTGAAGCTTTCTTT. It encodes CSGVRGTEAFF.

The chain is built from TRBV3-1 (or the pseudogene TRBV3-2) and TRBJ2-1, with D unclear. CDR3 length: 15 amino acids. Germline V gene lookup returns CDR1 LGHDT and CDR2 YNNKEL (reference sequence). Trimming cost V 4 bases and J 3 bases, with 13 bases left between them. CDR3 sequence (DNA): TGTGCCAGCAGCCTCATCCTCGGCGGCTACAATGAGCAGTTCTTC. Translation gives CASSLILGGYNEQFF.

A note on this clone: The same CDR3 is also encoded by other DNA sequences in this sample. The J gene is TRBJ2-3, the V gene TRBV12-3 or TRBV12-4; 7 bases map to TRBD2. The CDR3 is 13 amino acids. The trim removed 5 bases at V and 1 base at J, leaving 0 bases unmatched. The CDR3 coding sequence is TGTGCCAGCAGTAGCGGGGGCACAGATACGCAGTATTTT. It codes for CASSSGGTDTQYF.

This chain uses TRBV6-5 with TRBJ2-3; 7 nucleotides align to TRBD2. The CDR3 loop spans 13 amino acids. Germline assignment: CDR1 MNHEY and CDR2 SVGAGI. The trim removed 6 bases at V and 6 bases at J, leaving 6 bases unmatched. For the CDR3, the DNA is TGTGCCAGCAGCCTAGCGGTGGAGGATACGCAGTATTTT. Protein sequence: CASSLAVEDTQYF.

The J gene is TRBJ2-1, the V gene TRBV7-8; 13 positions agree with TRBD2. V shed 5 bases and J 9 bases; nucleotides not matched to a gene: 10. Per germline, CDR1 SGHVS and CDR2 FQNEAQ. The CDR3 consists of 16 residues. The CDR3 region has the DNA TGTGCCAGCAGCCGAGATGGACTAGCGGGAGAGACTGAGCAGTTCTTC. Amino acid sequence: CASSRDGLAGETEQFF.

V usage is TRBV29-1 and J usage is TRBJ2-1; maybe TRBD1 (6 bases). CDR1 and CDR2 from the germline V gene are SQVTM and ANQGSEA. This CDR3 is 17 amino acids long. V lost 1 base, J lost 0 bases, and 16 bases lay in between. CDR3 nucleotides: TGCAGCGTTGAAGGTGCGACAGGCGAAGTCTCCTACAATGAGCAGTTCTTC. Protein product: CSVEGATGEVSYNEQFF.

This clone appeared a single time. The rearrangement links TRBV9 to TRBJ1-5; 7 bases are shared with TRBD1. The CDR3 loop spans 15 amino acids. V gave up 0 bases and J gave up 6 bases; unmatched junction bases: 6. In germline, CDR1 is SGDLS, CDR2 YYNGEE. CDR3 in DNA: TGTGCCAGCAGCGTAGGTAAAGGGGGCAGTCAGCCCCAGCATTTT. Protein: CASSVGKGGSQPQHF.

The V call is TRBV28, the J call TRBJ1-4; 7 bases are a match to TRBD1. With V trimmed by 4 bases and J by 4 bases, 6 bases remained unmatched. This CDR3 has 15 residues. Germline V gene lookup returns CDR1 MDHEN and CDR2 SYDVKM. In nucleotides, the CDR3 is TGTGCCAGCAGTTCCGCCGGGACAGATAATGAAAAACTGTTTTTT. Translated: CASSSAGTDNEKLFF.

CDR3 in amino acids: CASSLTGNQPQHF. CDR3 DNA sequence: TGTGCCAGCAGCCTGACAGGGAATCAGCCCCAGCATTTT. The chain has TRBV6-5 and TRBJ1-5, with 7 nucleotides matching TRBD1. CDR1 and CDR2 (germline): MNHEY, SVGAGI. The trim removed 6 bases at V and 4 bases at J, leaving 3 bases unmatched. CDR3 length: 13 residues.

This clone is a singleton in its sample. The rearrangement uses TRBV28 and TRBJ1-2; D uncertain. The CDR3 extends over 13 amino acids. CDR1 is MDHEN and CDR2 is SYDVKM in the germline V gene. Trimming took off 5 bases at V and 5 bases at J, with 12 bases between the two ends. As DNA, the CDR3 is TGTGCCAGCAGTGAGGGATTAGAGTATGGCTACACCTTC. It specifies CASSEGLEYGYTF.

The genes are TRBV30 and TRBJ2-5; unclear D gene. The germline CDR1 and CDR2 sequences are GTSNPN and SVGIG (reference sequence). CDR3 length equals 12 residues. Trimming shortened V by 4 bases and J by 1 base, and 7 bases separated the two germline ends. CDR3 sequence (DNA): TGTGCCTGGAACGAGGTCCAAGAGACCCAGTACTTC. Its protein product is CAWNEVQETQYF.

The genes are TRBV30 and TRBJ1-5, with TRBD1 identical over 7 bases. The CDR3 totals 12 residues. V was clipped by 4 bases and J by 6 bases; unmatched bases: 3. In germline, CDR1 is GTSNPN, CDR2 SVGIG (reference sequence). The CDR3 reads CAWKGGGQPQHF. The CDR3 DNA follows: TGTGCCTGGAAAGGGGGCGGTCAGCCCCAGCATTTT. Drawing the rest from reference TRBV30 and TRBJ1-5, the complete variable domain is SQTIHQWPATLVQPVGSPLSLECTVEGTSNPNLYWYRQAAGRGLQLLFYSVGIGQISSEVPQNLSASRPQDRQFILSSKKLLLSDSGFYLCAWKGGGQPQHFGDGTRLSIL.

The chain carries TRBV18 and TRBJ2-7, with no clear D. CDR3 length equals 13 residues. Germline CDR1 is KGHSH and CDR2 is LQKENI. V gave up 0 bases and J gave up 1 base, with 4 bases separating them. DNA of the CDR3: TGTGCCAGCTCACCACCTAAATCCTACGAGCAGTACGTC. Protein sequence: CASSPPKSYEQYV.

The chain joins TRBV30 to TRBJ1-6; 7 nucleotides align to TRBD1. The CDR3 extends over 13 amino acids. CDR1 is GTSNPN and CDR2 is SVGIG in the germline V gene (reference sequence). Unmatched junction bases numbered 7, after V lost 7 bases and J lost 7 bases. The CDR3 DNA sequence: TGTGCCTCCTCCGGGACAGTCAATTCACCCCTCCACTTT. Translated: CASSGTVNSPLHF.

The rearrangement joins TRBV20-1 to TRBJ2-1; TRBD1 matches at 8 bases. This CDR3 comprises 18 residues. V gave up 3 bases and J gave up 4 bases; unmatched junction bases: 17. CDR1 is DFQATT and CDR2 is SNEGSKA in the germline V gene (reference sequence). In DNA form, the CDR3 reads TGCAGTGCTAGTTCATGGACAGGGATAAGTTTGAATTACAATGAGCAGTTCTTC. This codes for CSASSWTGISLNYNEQFF.

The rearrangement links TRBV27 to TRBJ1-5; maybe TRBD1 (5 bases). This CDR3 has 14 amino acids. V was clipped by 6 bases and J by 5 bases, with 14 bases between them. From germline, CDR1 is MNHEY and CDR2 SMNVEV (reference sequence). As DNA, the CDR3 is TGTGCCAGCAGACCGGGACTACCTGATCAGCCCCAGCATTTT. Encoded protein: CASRPGLPDQPQHF.

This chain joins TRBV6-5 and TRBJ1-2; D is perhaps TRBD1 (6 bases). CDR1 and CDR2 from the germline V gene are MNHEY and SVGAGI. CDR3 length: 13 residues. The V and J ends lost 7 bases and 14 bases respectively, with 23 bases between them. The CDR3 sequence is CASKKVSDSITTF. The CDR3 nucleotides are TGTGCCAGCAAGAAGGTTTCGGACAGCATTACAACCTTC.

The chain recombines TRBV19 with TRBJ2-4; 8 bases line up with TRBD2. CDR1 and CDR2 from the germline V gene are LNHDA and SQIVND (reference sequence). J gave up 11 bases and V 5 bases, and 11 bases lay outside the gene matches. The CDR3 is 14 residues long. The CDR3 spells CASSPMRGAEVQYF. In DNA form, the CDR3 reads TGTGCCAGTAGTCCCATGCGGGGGGCCGAGGTTCAGTACTTC.

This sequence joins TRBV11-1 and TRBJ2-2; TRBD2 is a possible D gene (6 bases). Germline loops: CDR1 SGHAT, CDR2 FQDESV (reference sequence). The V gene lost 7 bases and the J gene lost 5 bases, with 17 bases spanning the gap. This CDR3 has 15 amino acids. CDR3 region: CASMVAALGTGELFF. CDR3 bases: TGTGCCAGCATGGTAGCGGCCTTGGGAACCGGGGAGCTGTTTTTT.

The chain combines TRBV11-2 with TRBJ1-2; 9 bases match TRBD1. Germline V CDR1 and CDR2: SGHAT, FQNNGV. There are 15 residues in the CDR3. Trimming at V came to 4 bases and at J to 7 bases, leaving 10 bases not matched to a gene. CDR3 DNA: TGTGCCAGCAGCTCCTTAGACAGGGGGTTATTTGGCTACACCTTC. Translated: CASSSLDRGLFGYTF.

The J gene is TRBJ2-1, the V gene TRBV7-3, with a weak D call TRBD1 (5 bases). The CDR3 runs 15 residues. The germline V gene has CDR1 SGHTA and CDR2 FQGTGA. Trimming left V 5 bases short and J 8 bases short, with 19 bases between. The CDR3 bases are TGTGCCAGCAGCCCCGATGGGGCCCCTAGGGATGAGCAGTTCTTC. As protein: CASSPDGAPRDEQFF.

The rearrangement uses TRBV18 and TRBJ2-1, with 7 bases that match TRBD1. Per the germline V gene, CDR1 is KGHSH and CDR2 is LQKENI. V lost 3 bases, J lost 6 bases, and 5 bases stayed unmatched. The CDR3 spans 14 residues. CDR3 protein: CASSPERQGNEQFF. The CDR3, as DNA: TGTGCCAGCTCACCCGAACGACAGGGCAATGAGCAGTTCTTC.

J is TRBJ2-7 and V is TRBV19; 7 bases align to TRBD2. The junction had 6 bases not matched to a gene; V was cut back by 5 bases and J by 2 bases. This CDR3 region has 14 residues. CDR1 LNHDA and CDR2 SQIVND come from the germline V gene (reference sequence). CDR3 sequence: CASSPGLPAYEQYF. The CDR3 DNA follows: TGTGCCAGTAGTCCGGGACTACCAGCCTACGAGCAGTACTTC. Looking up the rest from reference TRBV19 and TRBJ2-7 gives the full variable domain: DGGITQSPKYLFRKEGQNVTLSCEQNLNHDAMYWYRQDPGQGLRLIYYSQIVNDFQKGDIAEGYSVSREKKESFPLTVTSAQKNPTAFYLCASSPGLPAYEQYFGPGTRLTVT.